This T cell receptor (beta chain) was documented in a study of blood T cell repertoires in COVID-19 (dated by TCRdb to the early 2020s). Some background on the complete study: Collaborator samples came from the United States, Italy and Spain and covered acute and convalescent phases of COVID-19. Sample metadata almost always included a de-identified subject ID, COVID-19 status, age in years and sex. Where HLA class I and class II types were available, the types were taken from metadata supplied by the sample provider, not from assay-based typing. A freely available public database, intended as a resource for researchers studying the immune response to SARS-CoV-2, is where the repertoires were released. The samples were drawn from the first 160 participants of the ongoing ImmuneRACE study and from 1,254 subjects provided by 6 global collaborators. The dataset comprised deeply sampled blood TCRbeta repertoires from subjects exposed to, actively infected with, or recovered from COVID-19. The prospective study material was composed of cDNA or gDNA derived from T cells, B-cell-depleted T cells, or PBMCs.

The investigation overall reported the following: The quantity of clinical and demographic metadata differed by source and by participant and was supplied without curation.

CDR3 length: 11 amino acids, cysteine to phenylalanine. The sequence is cut down to CDR3 DNA, 33 bases in frame from base 1. The germline V gene gives CDR1 as KGHDR and CDR2 as SFDVKD. V is shortened by 5 bases, J by 4 bases, and the region joining them spans 4 bases. TCRbeta CDR3 regions were amplified from genomic DNA by means of the immunoSEQ Assay, a bias-controlled multiplex PCR. As for how the authors treated the data: Nucleated cell counts per sample were estimated from amplification of reference gene primers within the assay. To quantify the absolute abundance of each unique TCRbeta CDR3 rearrangement, sequence reads were collapsed and filtered. For each sample, productive Simpson clonality was calculated as the square root of Simpson's diversity index over productive rearrangements. In TCRdb, the immuneACCESS table is reduced to in-frame sequences with V and J assigned. These tables do not hold every clone; where another copy was compared, an unresolved V gene accounts for under half, and the others remain unexplained. The DNA was the basis for D and trimming; V, J and clone size are from that table. The sample contains about 200,000 clones, roughly 90% of them found a single time. The ten most abundant clones make up 2.2% of the sample.

In regard to this clone: What antigen it recognizes has not been identified. It has no much larger one-base neighbor in the sample; base qualities were not kept.

Another Seattle source contributed samples from volunteer blood donors who had recovered from COVID-19. Each collaborating institution followed its own protocols to collect whole blood in K2EDTA tubes. For TCRbeta analysis, collaborator samples were shipped as frozen whole blood, as isolated PBMCs, or as DNA extracted from either sample type. This receptor was obtained from a man aged 25 to 45 who had recovered from COVID-19. The specimen sequenced was peripheral blood. In this chain, TRBV24-1 is recombined with TRBJ1-1; there is no confident call for the D gene. This receptor carries the CDR3 CATSVATEAFF. The DNA sequence follows: TGTGCCACCAGTGTAGCCACTGAAGCTTTCTTT.